These T cell receptor beta chains were read from a single sample in a study of human T cells and chemical hapten exposure. TCRdb redid the calling of the RACE reads with MiXCR, one entry per CDR3 protein. Among tens of thousands of distinct CDR3 sequences listed, approximately 10% were seen once. Sequencing used whole blood, obtained in connection with sensitization to the hapten diphenylcyclopropenone (DPC). The receptors were sampled from a middle-aged man with alopecia areata. Some clones in this sample may be carry-over from other donors' samples. The CDR3 runs from the conserved cysteine through the conserved F or W.

j_call v_call cdr3_aa
TRBJ2-7 TRBV28 CASRTGGAGDYYEQYF
TRBJ2-3 TRBV4-1 CASSQDRGGRGVTDTQYF
TRBJ1-1 TRBV29-1 CSVAMVYGAFF
TRBJ1-5 TRBV6-5 CASKAGAPSNQPQHF
TRBJ1-3 TRBV6-5 CASSYSSPELGNTIYF
TRBJ2-4 TRBV28 CARVNRTSGRKAKNIQYF
TRBJ2-3 TRBV6-2/TRBV6-3 CASSYSISSTTTDTQYF
TRBJ2-1 TRBV28 CASSLDFSGGYNEQFF
TRBJ1-6 TRBV15 CATSRDSLNSPLNF
TRBJ2-2 TRBV6-6 CASSWGGPNTGELFF
TRBJ2-1 TRBV12-5 CASGLPGTSGGYNEQFF
TRBJ1-1 TRBV11-2 CASTVGGGGTEAFF
TRBJ2-1 TRBV4-1 CASSQPVGTGASPRPYNEQFF
TRBJ1-3 TRBV7-3 CASSSSTGYSGNTIYF
TRBJ2-7 TRBV2 CASSEAGTSGDYEQYF
TRBJ2-7 TRBV12-3/TRBV12-4 CASSLRDSMTYEQYF
TRBJ2-6 TRBV27 CASRVSGYSGANVLTF
TRBJ2-3 TRBV12-3/TRBV12-4 CASSPTGTSATDTQYF
TRBJ1-1 TRBV3-1 CASSQDIRNTEAFF
TRBJ2-7 TRBV18 CASSASSMTYEQYF
TRBJ2-7 TRBV6-2/TRBV6-3 CASRRGTSASYEQYF
TRBJ2-3 TRBV4-3 CASSQEPWTGETTDTQYF
TRBJ2-5 TRBV29-1 CSVAGEETQYF
TRBJ2-5 TRBV10-3 CAISESDLAQETQYF
TRBJ1-1 TRBV29-1 CSVVQSLRGTEAFF
TRBJ1-4 TRBV18 CASSPRAAATNEKLFF
TRBJ2-4 TRBV5-1 CASSLKTLGGIQYF